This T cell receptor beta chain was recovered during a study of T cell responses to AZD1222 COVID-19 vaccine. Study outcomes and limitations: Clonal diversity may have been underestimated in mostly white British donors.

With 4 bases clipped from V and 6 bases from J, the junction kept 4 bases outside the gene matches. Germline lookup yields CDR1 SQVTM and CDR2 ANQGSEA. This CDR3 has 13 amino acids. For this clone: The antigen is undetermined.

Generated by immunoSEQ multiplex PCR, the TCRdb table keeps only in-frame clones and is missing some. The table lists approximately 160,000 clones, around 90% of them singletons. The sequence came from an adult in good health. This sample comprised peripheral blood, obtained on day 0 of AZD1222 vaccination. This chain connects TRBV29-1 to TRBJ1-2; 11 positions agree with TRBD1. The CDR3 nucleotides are TGCAGCGTTGGGGACAGGGGGAGCAATGGCTACACCTTC. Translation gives CSVGDRGSNGYTF.